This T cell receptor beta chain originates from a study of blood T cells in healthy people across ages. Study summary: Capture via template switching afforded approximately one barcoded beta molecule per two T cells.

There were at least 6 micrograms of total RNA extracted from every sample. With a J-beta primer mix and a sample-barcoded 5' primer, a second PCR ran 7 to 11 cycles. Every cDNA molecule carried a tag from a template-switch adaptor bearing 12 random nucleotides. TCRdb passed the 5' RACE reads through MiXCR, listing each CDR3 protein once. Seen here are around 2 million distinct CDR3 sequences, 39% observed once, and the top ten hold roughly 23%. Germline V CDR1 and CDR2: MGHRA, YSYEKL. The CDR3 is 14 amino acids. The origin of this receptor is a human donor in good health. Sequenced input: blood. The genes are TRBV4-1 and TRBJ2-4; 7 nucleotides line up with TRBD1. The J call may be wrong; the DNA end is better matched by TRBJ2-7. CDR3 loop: CASSQNRGRGEQYF. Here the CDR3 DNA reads TGCGCCAGCAGCCAGAACAGGGGAAGGGGCGAGCAGTACTTC.